The 4 T cell receptor beta chains in this list originate from one sample, sequenced in a study of OX40 agonist ivuxolimab in advanced cancers. Profiling relied on immunoSEQ multiplex PCR, and the TCRdb table lists in-frame clones only, not all of them. The table has 25,000 to 35,000 clones, around four fifths seen once. The sequencing used CD4+ or CD8+ T cells sorted from blood, collected in a trial of the OX40 agonist ivuxolimab. The receptors were gathered from an adult with an advanced solid tumor such as melanoma, head and neck, liver or kidney cancer.

The chain uses TRBV4-1 and TRBJ2-1; 8 nucleotides agree with TRBD1. This CDR3 has 14 residues. The trim removed 4 bases at V and 8 bases at J, leaving 7 bases unmatched. CDR1 MGHRA and CDR2 YSYEKL come from the germline V gene. The CDR3 bases are TGCGCCAGCAGCCGAGCGACAGGGGCTGATGAGCAGTTCTTC. This translates into CASSRATGADEQFF.

The rearrangement joins TRBV9 to TRBJ2-1; 16 nucleotides line up with TRBD2. V was pared by 3 bases and J by 2 bases, with 11 bases of the junction left unmatched. The CDR3 runs to 20 residues. Germline CDR1 reads SGDLS; CDR2 reads YYNGEE. The DNA for the CDR3 is TGTGCCAGCAGCGACAATCCCGGGACTAGCGGGGGGGCTACCTACAATGAGCAGTTCTTC. Protein: CASSDNPGTSGGATYNEQFF.

The CDR3 loop reads CASSLPTYEQYF. For the CDR3, the DNA is TGTGCCAGCAGCTTGCCCACCTACGAGCAGTACTTC. V is TRBV5-5 and J is TRBJ2-7; D is unresolved. Trimming removed 1 base from V and 2 bases from J, with 4 bases in between. This CDR3 contains 12 residues. The V gene's germline CDR1 is SGHKS and CDR2 YYEKEE (reference sequence).

This chain joins TRBV5-1 and TRBJ2-7; D not certain. Germline loops: CDR1 SGHRS, CDR2 YFSETQ. V was cut by 4 bases and J by 0 bases, with 2 bases left in between. This CDR3 has 11 residues. CDR3 coding DNA: TGCGCCAGCAGCGACTCCTACGAGCAGTACTTC. Residues: CASSDSYEQYF.